This T cell receptor (beta chain) comes out of a study of T cell responses to AZD1222 COVID-19 vaccine (TCRdb year 2021). Background for the entire study: AZD1222 recipients given second doses at about 4 weeks or at about 12 weeks were pooled, since spike-specific TCR depth and breadth were not found to differ between the two schedules. A total of 233 trial participants underwent TCR sequencing, of whom some 200 had received two doses of AZD1222 and about 26 had received two doses of the MenACWY control vaccine. Enrollment into the trials was organized by age into subgroups of 18-55, 56-69 and 70-plus years, and those subgroups contained roughly 140, 27 and 60 TCR-sequenced participants, respectively. Broader findings and caveats from the paper: The whole spike protein was spanned by vaccine-associated CD4 TCRs, and dominant responses were seen in regions 160-218 and 743-854. Because no day 14 peak-response samples were available, the repertoires could be characterized only after the peak T cell response. In the small 56-69-year group, the increase in depth fell short of significance, most likely because of low power. Epitopes outside the regions mutated in the B.1.351 and B.1.1.7 variants were reportedly recognized by nearly half of the unique spike-specific TCRs. Conclusions about previously exposed vaccinees are limited, since just a handful of AZD1222 recipients were seropositive for SARS-CoV-2 at baseline. Spike-specific TCR breadth and depth rose significantly after two AZD1222 doses compared with day 0 and with MenACWY recipients. Most participants were white British and females outnumbered males, and the authors suggested that clonal diversity may have been underestimated.

Details on this clone: Its antigen is still unknown. No per-base quality is available; no much larger clone lies one base away.

The CDR3 regions of human TCRbeta chains were subjected to immunosequencing. Processing in the source paper ran as follows. Repertoire TCRs were matched against a reference library of SARS-CoV-2-specific TCRs generated with the MIRA antigen-specificity platform. Breadth was defined as the fraction of unique TCRs that were SARS-CoV-2-associated, and depth was defined as the fraction of total T cells that were SARS-CoV-2-associated. Using the MIRA data, each spike-specific TCR was assigned both to the spike region to which the TCR was reactive and to a CD4 or CD8 class. Log10-transformed breadth and depth values were compared by one-way ANOVA with Sidak's multiple comparisons tests. The table comes from immuneACCESS by way of TCRdb, which keeps in-frame sequences with V and J called. Part of the clones is missing from these tables; in studies checked, under half for an unresolved V gene and the rest for unknown reasons. V, J and clone size are those of that table, while D and trimming were read from the DNA. The sample records around 140,000 clones, 80% to 90% of which are singletons. The leading ten clones occupy roughly 1.7% of the sample.

The sample's time point label is to be understood as: baseline before first vaccination. Vaccinee samples came from UK trials COV001 and COV002, including a single-blind randomized controlled phase 2/3 trial of AZD1222 (ChAdOx1 nCoV-19) in healthy adults. Trial participant PBMC samples were collected at day 0 and day 28 after the second dose for TCRbeta chain sequencing. Trimming at the junction amounts to 3 bases on V and 8 bases on J, and the germline ends lie 14 bases apart. CDR3 length: 14 amino acids, cysteine to phenylalanine. Only the CDR3 DNA stays, 42 bases, in frame from base 1. For CDR1 and CDR2, the germline V gene lists SGHRS and YFSETQ.

This receptor was obtained from an adult in good health. The rearrangement joined TRBV5-1 to TRBJ1-4; TRBD1 might be the D gene, on 5 matching bases. The material was peripheral blood, obtained on day 0 of AZD1222 vaccination. CDR3 loop: CASSSRDGGEKLFF. The bases are TGCGCCAGCAGCTCGCGGGACGGAGGAGAAAAACTGTTTTTT.